This T cell receptor (beta chain) emerged from a study of blood T cell repertoires in COVID-19. About the study: From the United States, Italy and Spain came samples of acute and convalescent COVID-19. PBMCs, B-cell-depleted T cells, or T cells provided the cDNA or gDNA that made up the material.

Germline V CDR1 and CDR2: SGHDT, YYEEEE. The ends lost 0 bases at V and 3 bases at J; junction bases unmatched: 6. The CDR3 is made up of 15 amino acids. Original data processing: Cell counts per sample came from amplifying reference gene primers. Clones were sequenced by immunoSEQ multiplex PCR, and TCRdb holds only the in-frame ones, with some missing. The V and J calls and clone size are taken from that table; D and trimming were inferred from the DNA. In the table there are about 130,000 clones, around 74% of which are singletons. This receptor was identified in a man in his 60s with acute or convalescent COVID-19. The specimen sequenced was peripheral blood. V is TRBV5-6 and J is TRBJ2-7; 7 nucleotides match TRBD1. Here the CDR3 reads CASSLEGGRGYEQYF. The CDR3 DNA follows: TGTGCCAGCAGCTTGGAAGGGGGCCGAGGCTACGAGCAGTACTTC.